The 8 T cell receptor beta chains presented below share a single source sample, sequenced in a study of cytomegalovirus exposure and HLA in healthy donors. The PCR employed 60 Vbeta primers together with 13 Jbeta primers. Data came from immunoSEQ multiplex PCR; TCRdb stores just in-frame clones and leaves some out. Altogether 150,000 to 200,000 clones are present, 70% to 80% being singletons, with the ten largest covering 1%. The sample taken for sequencing was PBMCs. Receptor source: a middle-aged woman in good health and CMV-seronegative.

The J gene is TRBJ2-7, the V gene TRBV4-2; TRBD2 aligns across 7 bases. The CDR3 extends over 18 amino acids. Germline V gene data show CDR1 as LGHNA and CDR2 as YNFKEQ. J gave up 6 bases and V 1 base, and 18 bases lay outside the gene matches. This CDR3 reads CASSQGGERGYQMGEQYF. CDR3 nucleotide sequence: TGTGCCAGCAGCCAAGGGGGAGAGCGGGGATACCAAATGGGCGAGCAGTACTTC.

This chain uses TRBV4-2 with TRBJ2-3; D not resolved. The CDR3 contains 18 residues. The germline V gene encodes CDR1 LGHNA and CDR2 YNFKEQ. V lost 0 bases to trimming and J lost 2 bases, with 18 bases between them. The CDR3 DNA follows: TGTGCCAGCAGCCAAGATGTCGTGAGGTCTACAACCACAGATACGCAGTATTTT. Encoded protein: CASSQDVVRSTTTDTQYF.

The chain joins TRBV28 to TRBJ1-5, with D perhaps matching TRBD1 (5 bases). The V gene lost 9 bases and the J gene lost 4 bases, with 13 bases spanning the gap. Germline CDR1 and CDR2: MDHEN and SYDVKM. This CDR3 contains 13 residues. Here the CDR3 DNA reads TGTGCCAGTCAAGACAGTACTAATCAGCCCCAGCATTTT. It encodes CASQDSTNQPQHF.

The CDR3 protein is CASNVRRETQYF. The CDR3 bases are TGTGCCAGCAACGTGAGAAGGGAGACGCAGTATTTT. This rearrangement joins TRBV28 to TRBJ2-3, with D possibly being TRBD2 (5 bases). The CDR3 runs to 12 residues. Germline CDR1 reads MDHEN; CDR2 reads SYDVKM. The germline V and J ends were trimmed by 7 bases and 9 bases, with 14 bases remaining between them. Full variable domain (remainder filled in from reference TRBV28 and TRBJ2-3): DVKVTQSSRYLVKRTGEKVFLECVQDMDHENMFWYRQDPGLGLRLIYFSYDVKMKEKGDIPEGYSVSREKKERFSLILESASTNQTSMYLCASNVRRETQYFGPGTRLTVL.

The chain carries TRBV5-1 and TRBJ1-1; no reliable D call. V lost 1 base, J lost 5 bases, and 12 bases lay in between. CDR3 length: 14 residues. CDR1 is SGHRS, CDR2 YFSETQ, per germline. The CDR3 here is CASSLFRGTTEAFF. The CDR3 region has the DNA TGCGCCAGCAGCTTGTTTCGGGGAACGACTGAAGCTTTCTTT.

The chain is built from TRBV4-1 and TRBJ2-5, with no clear D. Germline V gene data show CDR1 as MGHRA and CDR2 as YSYEKL. The CDR3 contains 18 residues. Trimming stripped 1 base from V and 5 bases from J, with 23 bases between. The CDR3 DNA follows: TGCGCCAGCAGCCAAGGAGCCCCCGTGGGCCGCTCCCGGGAGACCCAGTACTTC. The encoded protein is CASSQGAPVGRSRETQYF.

J is TRBJ1-5 and V is TRBV6-1; D is uncertain. CDR1 is MNHNS and CDR2 is SASEGT in the germline V gene. The CDR3 has 15 residues. Trimming stripped 6 bases from V and 5 bases from J, with 17 bases between. The CDR3 loop reads CASSDANGRDQPQHF. Here the CDR3 DNA reads TGTGCCAGCAGCGACGCAAATGGGCGGGATCAGCCCCAGCATTTT.

The genes are TRBV30 and TRBJ2-1; maybe TRBD1 (6 bases). The germline CDR1 and CDR2 sequences are GTSNPN and SVGIG (reference sequence). This CDR3 is built from 14 residues. Between the trimmed V and J ends, which lost 8 bases and 2 bases, there was a span of 16 bases. The DNA of the CDR3 is TGTGCCGGCGTAGACGACAGGACCTACAATGAGCAGTTCTTC. It specifies CAGVDDRTYNEQFF.